This entry lists 5 T cell receptor beta chains sequenced from one sample in a study of shared clonotypes between healthy human individuals. Clones were sequenced by immunoSEQ multiplex PCR, and TCRdb holds only the in-frame ones, with some missing. The sample shows over a million clones, about 98.5% of them seen only once. Sequenced material: naive CD4+ T cells sorted from blood. Specified subset: CD45RA+ positively selected. The receptor source for this set is a man aged 25 to 40 in good health.

The J gene is TRBJ2-5, the V gene TRBV5-1; 10 nucleotides match TRBD1. Trimming cost V 6 bases and J 7 bases; bases outside gene matches: 9. The CDR3 extends over 14 amino acids. Germline V gene lookup returns CDR1 SGHRS and CDR2 YFSETQ. CDR3 coding DNA: TGCGCCAGCAACCGGGACAGGGGCGAGGCGACCCAGTACTTC. Amino acid sequence: CASNRDRGEATQYF.

The chain is built from TRBV6-5 and TRBJ2-1; 8 positions match TRBD2. V was clipped by 2 bases and J by 6 bases; unmatched bases: 6. The V gene's germline CDR1 is MNHEY and CDR2 SVGAGI. This CDR3 is built from 15 residues. In nucleotides, the CDR3 is TGTGCCAGCAGTTACCAAACCGGGACTAGCAATGAGCAGTTCTTC. Its protein product is CASSYQTGTSNEQFF.

This chain connects TRBV9 to TRBJ2-1; 7 nucleotides align to TRBD2. With 0 bases clipped from V and 0 bases from J, the junction kept 6 bases outside the gene matches. From germline, CDR1 is SGDLS and CDR2 YYNGEE. The CDR3 is 17 residues long. The CDR3 bases are TGTGCCAGCAGCGTAGGGGTTACTAGCGCCTCCTACAATGAGCAGTTCTTC. This translates into CASSVGVTSASYNEQFF.

The chain carries TRBV5-1 and TRBJ2-5; TRBD1 is a possible D gene (6 bases). Trimming shortened V by 0 bases and J by 3 bases, and 12 bases separated the two germline ends. The V gene's germline CDR1 is SGHRS and CDR2 YFSETQ. The CDR3 has 15 residues. The DNA of the CDR3 is TGCGCCAGCAGCTTGGCCGGTTCAGGGGAAGAGACCCAGTACTTC. Amino acids: CASSLAGSGEETQYF.

This sequence joins TRBV4-1 and TRBJ2-1, with a possible D match to TRBD2 (6 bases). V dropped 0 bases and J dropped 6 bases, with 15 bases sitting between them. Looked up from germline, CDR1 is MGHRA and CDR2 is YSYEKL. The CDR3 runs 16 residues. The CDR3 region has the DNA TGCGCCAGCAGCCAAGATCTTTCAGGGAGGAGCAATGAGCAGTTCTTC. This gives the protein CASSQDLSGRSNEQFF.